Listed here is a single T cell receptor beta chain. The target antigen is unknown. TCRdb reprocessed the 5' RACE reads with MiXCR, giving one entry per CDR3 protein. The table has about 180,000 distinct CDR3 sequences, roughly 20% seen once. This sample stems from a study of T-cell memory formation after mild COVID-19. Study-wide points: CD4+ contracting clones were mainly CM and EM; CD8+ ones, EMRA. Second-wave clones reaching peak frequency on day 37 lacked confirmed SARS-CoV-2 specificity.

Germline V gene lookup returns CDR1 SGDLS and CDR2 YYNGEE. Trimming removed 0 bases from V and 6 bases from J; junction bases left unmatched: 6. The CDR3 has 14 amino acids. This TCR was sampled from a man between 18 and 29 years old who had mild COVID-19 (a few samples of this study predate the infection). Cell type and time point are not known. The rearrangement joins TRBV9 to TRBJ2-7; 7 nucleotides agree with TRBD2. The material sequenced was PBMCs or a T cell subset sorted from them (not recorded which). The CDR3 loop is CASSVDGGGVEQYF. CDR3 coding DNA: TGTGCCAGCAGCGTAGATGGGGGAGGGGTCGAGCAGTACTTC.